This T cell receptor beta chain was documented in a study of PD-L1 blockade in urothelial cancer. Study-level information: Blood yielded a median of approximately 140,000 T cells per sample.

The sample's time point: pretreatment peripheral blood. The study enrolled patients with locally advanced or metastatic urothelial carcinoma. The V segment lost 4 bases and the J segment 5 bases; nucleotides outside the gene matches: 3. The CDR3 totals 13 residues. CDR1 and CDR2 (germline): SGHRS, YFSETQ. Only in-frame clones appear in the TCRdb table, and some are missing; sequencing was by immunoSEQ multiplex PCR. Of 90,000 or so clones in the sample, roughly nine tenths are singletons; the top ten hold about 1%. The TCR sequence derives from a woman over 75 with urothelial cancer. The sequenced sample was PBMCs, obtained around atezolizumab (anti-PD-L1) treatment. V is TRBV5-1 and J is TRBJ2-1; 7 nucleotides match TRBD2. The CDR3 loop is CASSLGTNNEQFF. The CDR3, as DNA: TGCGCCAGCAGCCTCGGGACTAACAATGAGCAGTTCTTC.